These 21 T cell receptor beta chains were all obtained from the same sample, sequenced in a study of blood T cell repertoires in COVID-19. Assay used: immunoSEQ multiplex PCR; TCRdb lists only in-frame clones, some missing. The table shows almost 400,000 clones, with roughly nine tenths occurring only once. The sample comprised PBMCs or T cells enriched from blood (not recorded which). Receptors were obtained from a woman younger than 45 who had recovered from COVID-19.

The V call is TRBV3-1 (or the pseudogene TRBV3-2), the J call TRBJ1-6, with D unclear. The germline V gene has CDR1 LGHDT and CDR2 YNNKEL (reference sequence). V was pared by 6 bases and J by 7 bases, with 10 bases between. The CDR3 extends over 13 amino acids. DNA of the CDR3: TGTGCCAGCAGTCCGATCCGGAATTCACCCCTCCACTTT. Protein product: CASSPIRNSPLHF.

The chain couples TRBV11-2 to TRBJ1-1, with D possibly matching TRBD1 (6 bases). Per germline, CDR1 SGHAT and CDR2 FQNNGV. Trimming stripped 8 bases from V and 8 bases from J, with 21 bases between. This CDR3 is built from 14 residues. For the CDR3, the DNA is TGTGCCAGCGGGCGGGGGGGGCAGGTCCTGGAAGCTTTCTTT. This codes for CASGRGGQVLEAFF.

The chain employs TRBV16 and TRBJ1-1; 9 bases align to TRBD1. V shed 4 bases, J shed 6 bases, and the junction held 6 bases outside the gene matches. This CDR3 is 14 amino acids long. Germline V gives CDR1 KGHSY, CDR2 FQNENV. The CDR3 sequence: CASSPDRGDSEAFF. Here the CDR3 DNA reads TGTGCCAGCAGCCCGGACAGGGGAGATTCTGAAGCTTTCTTT.

This chain joins TRBV5-1 and TRBJ1-6; tentative D call: TRBD1 (6 bases). Germline CDR1 reads SGHRS; CDR2 reads YFSETQ. The CDR3 totals 15 residues. Trimming took off 4 bases at V and 5 bases at J, with 13 bases between the two ends. CDR3 sequence reads: CASSLTGSDNSPLHF. The CDR3 DNA follows: TGCGCCAGCAGCCTTACAGGGTCCGATAATTCACCCCTCCACTTT.

This chain connects TRBV7-9 to TRBJ1-1; no clear D. This CDR3 has 14 residues. From germline, CDR1 is SEHNR and CDR2 FQNEAQ (reference sequence). The V end lost 5 bases, the J end lost 1 base, and 11 bases lay between the germline ends. The CDR3 DNA reads as TGTGCCAGCAGCCCAGCTCGGGGGAACACTGAAGCTTTCTTT. This encodes CASSPARGNTEAFF. Full variable domain (remainder filled in from reference TRBV7-9 and TRBJ1-1): DTGVSQNPRHKITKRGQNVTFRCDPISEHNRLYWYRQTLGQGPEFLTYFQNEAQLEKSRLLSDRFSAERPKGSFSTLEIQRTEQGDSAMYLCASSPARGNTEAFFGQGTRLTVV.

The chain employs TRBV5-1 and TRBJ1-2; D is uncertain. The CDR3 is 13 amino acids. Trimming left V 1 base short and J 3 bases short, with 7 bases between. Germline V gene data show CDR1 as SGHRS and CDR2 as YFSETQ. DNA of the CDR3: TGCGCCAGCAGCTTGAACAGAGACTATGGCTACACCTTC. This translates into CASSLNRDYGYTF.

The chain has TRBV3-1 (or the pseudogene TRBV3-2) and TRBJ1-2; weak D call: TRBD1 (6 bases). The CDR3 loop spans 13 amino acids. Germline CDR1 is LGHDT and CDR2 is YNNKEL (reference sequence). V lost 1 base, J lost 7 bases, and 10 bases lay in between. The CDR3, as DNA: TGTGCCAGCAGCCAAGCCCCACAGGGTGGCTACACCTTC. Its translation is CASSQAPQGGYTF.

V gene TRBV18 combines with J gene TRBJ1-1; maybe TRBD1 (6 bases). The CDR3 is made up of 14 amino acids. Looked up from germline, CDR1 is KGHSH and CDR2 is LQKENI. V was clipped by 4 bases and J by 5 bases, with 14 bases between them. The CDR3 DNA reads TGTGCCAGCTCACGAAAATACACAGGGACTGAAGCTTTCTTT. It encodes CASSRKYTGTEAFF.

The rearrangement uses TRBV5-4 and TRBJ2-1; D may be TRBD1 (5 bases). Deletions cut 1 base from V and 5 bases from J, with 7 bases between. This CDR3 region has 13 residues. Germline V gene sequence: CDR1 SGHNT, CDR2 YYREEE (reference sequence). This CDR3 is CASSLIGDNEQFF. DNA of the CDR3: TGTGCCAGCAGCTTGATAGGGGACAATGAGCAGTTCTTC. Combining the CDR3 with reference TRBV5-4 and TRBJ2-1 gives the whole variable domain ETGVTQSPTHLIKTRGQQVTLRCSSQSGHNTVSWYQQALGQGPQFIFQYYREEENGRGNFPPRFSGLQFPNYSSELNVNALELDDSALYLCASSLIGDNEQFFGPGTRLTVL.

This clone was seen just once. The chain links TRBV28 to TRBJ1-1; 9 bases fit TRBD1. This CDR3 has 14 residues. J was trimmed by 7 bases and V by 6 bases; bases with no gene match: 9. Germline CDR1 MDHEN, CDR2 SYDVKM. The CDR3 reads CASRYTGGGSEAFF. The CDR3 bases are TGTGCCAGCAGGTATACAGGGGGCGGCAGTGAAGCTTTCTTT.

The chain uses TRBV27 and TRBJ2-5; a possible D gene is TRBD1 (6 bases). This CDR3 spans 17 amino acids. V shed 4 bases and J shed 2 bases, with 20 bases lying between them. Germline V gene data show CDR1 as MNHEY and CDR2 as SMNVEV (reference sequence). The CDR3 sequence: CASSSGGWYRAQETQYF. For the CDR3, the DNA is TGTGCCAGCAGTTCTGGGGGATGGTACAGGGCGCAAGAGACCCAGTACTTC.

The rearrangement uses TRBV5-1 and TRBJ1-3; possibly TRBD1 for D (6 bases). Germline CDR1 reads SGHRS; CDR2 reads YFSETQ. The CDR3 extends over 15 amino acids. V was cut by 5 bases and J by 7 bases, with 19 bases left in between. CDR3 amino acids: CASRETGSVVNTIYF. The CDR3 DNA sequence: TGCGCCAGCAGGGAAACAGGGTCCGTCGTGAACACCATATATTTT.

This clone was detected only a few times. The chain is built from TRBV6-1 and TRBJ1-5, with a tentative D call TRBD1 (5 bases). V was pared by 3 bases and J by 4 bases, with 13 bases between. CDR3 length: 15 amino acids. CDR1 and CDR2 from the germline V gene are MNHNS and SASEGT. The CDR3 bases are TGTGCCAGCAGTGATCAGGGTTTTACAAATCAGCCCCAGCATTTT. Protein sequence: CASSDQGFTNQPQHF.

This chain uses TRBV18 with TRBJ2-6; unclear D gene. Per germline, CDR1 KGHSH and CDR2 LQKENI. Between the trimmed V and J ends, which lost 2 bases and 0 bases, there was a span of 8 bases. This CDR3 has 16 residues. The DNA of the CDR3 is TGTGCCAGCTCACCAGTGGTCTACTCTGGGGCCAACGTCCTGACTTTC. Its protein product is CASSPVVYSGANVLTF. Full variable domain (outside the CDR3, taken from reference TRBV18 and TRBJ2-6): NAGVMQNPRHLVRRRGQEARLRCSPMKGHSHVYWYRQLPEEGLKFMVYLQKENIIDESGMPKERFSAEFPKEGPSILRIQQVVRGDSAAYFCASSPVVYSGANVLTFGAGSRLTVL.

The gene calls are TRBV5-8 and TRBJ2-1, with 8 bases matching TRBD1. CDR1 is SGHTS and CDR2 is YDEGEE in the germline V gene. With 3 bases clipped from V and 7 bases from J, the junction kept 9 bases outside the gene matches. This CDR3 comprises 15 residues. In DNA, the CDR3 is TGTGCCAGCAGCTACCCAGGACAGGGCTTTAATGAGCAGTTCTTC. Amino acids: CASSYPGQGFNEQFF.

The V and J genes are TRBV18 and TRBJ1-1; 7 nucleotides align to TRBD1. This CDR3 has 15 amino acids. CDR1 KGHSH and CDR2 LQKENI come from the germline V gene. The junction had 5 bases not matched to a gene; V was cut back by 3 bases and J by 1 base. The CDR3 sequence: CASSPLGTENTEAFF. CDR3 nucleotides: TGTGCCAGCTCACCCCTGGGGACAGAGAACACTGAAGCTTTCTTT.

The CDR3 spells CASSLAAEAFF. The CDR3 bases are TGTGCCAGCAGTTTAGCGGCTGAAGCTTTCTTT. V gene TRBV28 combines with J gene TRBJ1-1; D not resolved. CDR1 is MDHEN and CDR2 is SYDVKM in the germline V gene. V was cut by 2 bases and J by 6 bases, with 4 bases left in between. This CDR3 spans 11 amino acids.

This clone was detected only once. This sample also contains other DNA sequences that code for the same CDR3. The rearrangement joins TRBV12-3 or TRBV12-4 to TRBJ1-1; no clear D gene. V gave up 6 bases and J gave up 6 bases, with 11 bases separating them. The CDR3 covers 12 residues. CDR3 sequence (DNA): TGTGCCAGCAGCTCCCTTCTCCCTGAAGCTTTCTTT. Its translation is CASSSLLPEAFF.

This chain links TRBV19 with TRBJ1-2; no clear D gene. Germline V CDR1 and CDR2: LNHDA, SQIVND (reference sequence). The CDR3 contains 14 residues. The V end was cut by 4 bases, the J end by 4 bases, with 13 bases between. The DNA for the CDR3 is TGTGCCAGTAGTAGCACCCTAGAGCCCTATGGCTACACCTTC. It encodes CASSSTLEPYGYTF. The full variable domain, in which reference TRBV19 and TRBJ1-2 provide the parts outside the CDR3, is DGGITQSPKYLFRKEGQNVTLSCEQNLNHDAMYWYRQDPGQGLRLIYYSQIVNDFQKGDIAEGYSVSREKKESFPLTVTSAQKNPTAFYLCASSSTLEPYGYTFGSGTRLTVV.

J is TRBJ2-7 and V is TRBV6-6, with TRBD2 matching over 10 bases. The CDR3 runs 15 residues. V shed 2 bases and J 7 bases; nucleotides not matched to a gene: 8. CDR1 is MNHNY, CDR2 SVGAGI, per germline (reference sequence). CDR3 in DNA: TGTGCCAGCAGTTACCCAGCGGGAGGGGCGAAAGAGCAGTACTTC. It encodes CASSYPAGGAKEQYF.

The chain uses TRBV10-3 and TRBJ2-5; 9 bases fit TRBD1. Germline V gene sequence: CDR1 ENHRY, CDR2 SYGVKD. V was pared by 5 bases and J by 5 bases, with 9 bases of the junction left unmatched. CDR3 length: 15 residues. The CDR3: CAISSPTGGRETQYF. The CDR3 coding sequence is TGTGCCATCAGTTCTCCGACAGGGGGGCGGGAGACCCAGTACTTC.